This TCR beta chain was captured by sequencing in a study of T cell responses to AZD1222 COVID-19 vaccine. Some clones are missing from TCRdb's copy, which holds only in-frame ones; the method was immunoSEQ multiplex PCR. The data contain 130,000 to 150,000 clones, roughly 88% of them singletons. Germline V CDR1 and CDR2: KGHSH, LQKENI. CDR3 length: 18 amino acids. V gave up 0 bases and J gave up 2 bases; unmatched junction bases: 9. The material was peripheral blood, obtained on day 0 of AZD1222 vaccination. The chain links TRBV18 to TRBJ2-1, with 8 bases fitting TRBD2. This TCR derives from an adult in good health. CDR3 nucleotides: TGTGCCAGCTCACCACCGAGAGGTACTAGCGGAACCTACAATGAGCAGTTCTTC. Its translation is CASSPPRGTSGTYNEQFF.